This T cell receptor beta chain was obtained from a study of T cells after yellow fever vaccination. Background on the study: Libraries from low-cell-number fractions were prepared with the SMART-Seq v4 Ultra Low Input RNA kit. The study, taken as a whole, reports: A secondary response was less intense yet reached its peak sooner, at day 5 versus 15.

V was cut by 0 bases and J by 1 base, with 16 bases left in between. Germline V gene sequence: CDR1 LGHNA, CDR2 YSLEER. The CDR3 loop spans 17 amino acids. A single record per CDR3 protein comes from TCRdb applying MiXCR to the 5' RACE reads. The data show 250,000 to 400,000 distinct CDR3 sequences, roughly 3.9% seen once. This clonotype was recorded many times. The target antigen is unknown. This receptor was obtained from a man younger than 30 who received the YFV17D yellow fever vaccine. The gene calls are TRBV4-3 and TRBJ2-7, with D tentatively TRBD1 or TRBD2 (5 bases each). The sample was PBMCs, taken 5 days after the yellow fever booster vaccination. In nucleotides, the CDR3 is TGCGCCAGCAGCCAAGATAGATCGAGGGGTCGGTCCTACGAGCAGTACTTC. Translating gives CASSQDRSRGRSYEQYF.